The 19 T cell receptor beta chains presented below share a single source sample, sequenced in a study of blood T cell repertoires in COVID-19. Assay: immunoSEQ multiplex PCR; the TCRdb copy retains only in-frame clones and omits some. In the table there are around 170,000 clones, around 80% of which are singletons. The sequenced sample was peripheral blood. The source of these receptors is a woman in her fifties or sixties with acute or convalescent COVID-19.

Only one count was recorded for this clone. This rearrangement joins TRBV7-6 to TRBJ2-7; 7 bases align to TRBD1. The CDR3 is 17 residues long. The germline gives CDR1 SGHVS, CDR2 FNYEAQ. J gave up 2 bases and V 3 bases, and 13 bases lay outside the gene matches. CDR3 sequence reads: CASSFVVRGRGTYEQYF. CDR3 sequence (DNA): TGTGCCAGCAGCTTCGTGGTGAGGGGCAGGGGGACCTACGAGCAGTACTTC.

The J gene is TRBJ2-7, the V gene TRBV7-2; maybe TRBD1 (6 bases). The CDR3 is 15 amino acids. V shed 5 bases and J shed 2 bases, with 16 bases lying between them. Germline V gene data show CDR1 as SGHTA and CDR2 as FQGNSA. As DNA, the CDR3 is TGTGCCAGCAGCCCCGCGGCAGGGGAACCCTACGAGCAGTACTTC. Amino acid sequence: CASSPAAGEPYEQYF.

The CDR3 nucleotides read TGTGCCAGCTCACCACAGACAGGGATCCCGAATTCACCCCTCCACTTT. It is translated as CASSPQTGIPNSPLHF. The chain carries TRBV18 and TRBJ1-6; 7 nucleotides line up with TRBD1. The CDR3 is made up of 16 amino acids. Trimming took 1 base from V and 7 from J; bases not matched to a gene: 7. Germline V CDR1 and CDR2: KGHSH, LQKENI.

Only one count was recorded for this clone. CDR3 in amino acids: CASSPQNTEAFF. The CDR3 DNA sequence: TGTGCCAGCAGCCCACAGAACACTGAAGCTTTCTTT. The rearrangement uses TRBV5-5 and TRBJ1-1; D is unclear. With 4 bases removed from V and 1 base from J, the gap between germline ends came to 5 bases. This CDR3 comprises 12 residues. Germline V gene sequence: CDR1 SGHKS, CDR2 YYEKEE (reference sequence). The variable domain in full, with the rest retrieved from reference TRBV5-5 and TRBJ1-1, is DAGVTQSPTHLIKTRGQQVTLRCSPISGHKSVSWYQQVLGQGPQFIFQYYEKEERGRGNFPDRFSARQFPNYSSELNVNALLLGDSALYLCASSPQNTEAFFGQGTRLTVV.

Only a few counts were recorded for this clone. The chain has TRBV5-6 and TRBJ2-7, with a possible D match to TRBD2 (5 bases). Looked up from germline, CDR1 is SGHDT and CDR2 is YYEEEE. The CDR3 runs to 12 residues. V was pared by 0 bases and J by 7 bases, with 8 bases between. The CDR3 DNA is TGTGCCAGCAGCTTGGAGGGCGGGGAGCAGTACTTC. Translated: CASSLEGGEQYF. Drawing the rest from reference TRBV5-6 and TRBJ2-7, the complete variable domain is DAGVTQSPTHLIKTRGQQVTLRCSPKSGHDTVSWYQQALGQGPQFIFQYYEEEERQRGNFPDRFSGHQFPNYSSELNVNALLLGDSALYLCASSLEGGEQYFGPGTRLTVT.

This chain links TRBV29-1 with TRBJ2-7; D is uncertain. V was shortened by 6 bases and J by 6 bases, with 15 bases between the two germline ends. Germline CDR1 is SQVTM and CDR2 is ANQGSEA. The CDR3 runs to 12 residues. CDR3: CSVIASRAEQYF. CDR3 in DNA: TGCAGCGTGATCGCCTCGCGAGCCGAGCAGTACTTC.

The chain has TRBV5-1 and TRBJ2-2; 11 bases match TRBD2. The CDR3 length is 15 residues. The V and J ends lost 3 bases and 4 bases, in that order; junction bases with no gene match: 2. Germline CDR1 reads SGHRS; CDR2 reads YFSETQ. For the CDR3, the DNA is TGCGCCAGCAGCTCCGGGACTAGCGGCACCGGGGAGCTGTTTTTT. This codes for CASSSGTSGTGELFF.

This clone was recorded only once. This rearrangement joins TRBV12-3 or TRBV12-4 to TRBJ1-1; D unresolved. The V and J ends lost 3 bases and 5 bases respectively, with 10 bases between them. The CDR3 has 13 residues. The CDR3 sequence is CASSLTGKTEAFF. CDR3 nucleotides: TGTGCCAGCAGTTTGACGGGAAAGACTGAAGCTTTCTTT.

The chain has TRBV2 and TRBJ1-1; 7 nucleotides align to TRBD1. Germline V CDR1 and CDR2: SNHLY, FYNNEI. CDR3 length: 16 residues. V was clipped by 1 base and J by 0 bases; unmatched bases: 5. CDR3 region: CASSEGGTAMNTEAFF. As DNA, the CDR3 is TGTGCCAGCAGTGAAGGCGGGACAGCTATGAACACTGAAGCTTTCTTT.

The J gene is TRBJ1-3, the V gene TRBV3-1 (or the pseudogene TRBV3-2); D is unclear. V lost 1 base and J 0 bases, leaving 13 bases between the germline ends. CDR1 is LGHDT, CDR2 YNNKEL, per germline (reference sequence). The CDR3 loop spans 17 amino acids. CDR3 coding DNA: TGTGCCAGCAGCCAAGCTAGCTCAGCTTTCTCTGGAAACACCATATATTTT. It specifies CASSQASSAFSGNTIYF.

This clone has ten or more counts. This rearrangement joins TRBV6-4 to TRBJ2-1, with 14 bases identical to TRBD2. V trimming: 6 bases; J trimming: 6 bases; junction bases outside the gene matches: 4. CDR3 size: 15 residues. Germline V gene sequence: CDR1 MRHNA, CDR2 SNTAGT. Here the CDR3 reads CASSPGTSGGNEQFF. DNA for the CDR3: TGTGCCAGCAGCCCCGGGACTAGCGGGGGCAATGAGCAGTTCTTC.

The rearrangement uses TRBV5-1 and TRBJ2-5; D is possibly TRBD2 (6 bases). This CDR3 contains 13 residues. CDR1 SGHRS and CDR2 YFSETQ come from the germline V gene. Trimming removed 0 bases from V and 5 bases from J, with 8 bases in between. The CDR3 sequence: CASSLGGTETQYF. In DNA form, the CDR3 reads TGCGCCAGCAGCTTGGGCGGGACTGAGACCCAGTACTTC.

CDR3 bases: TGTGCCAGCAGTCCCGTGACAGGGGCTTTATCCACTGAAGCTTTCTTT. The encoded protein is CASSPVTGALSTEAFF. The J gene is TRBJ1-1, the V gene TRBV6-2 or TRBV6-3; 8 nucleotides agree with TRBD1. The germline V gene has CDR1 MNHEY and CDR2 SVGEGT. V was pared by 5 bases and J by 4 bases, with 12 bases of the junction left unmatched. This CDR3 has 16 amino acids.

The J gene is TRBJ1-4, the V gene TRBV6-2 or TRBV6-3, with no clear D. This CDR3 region has 14 residues. Trimming stripped 2 bases from V and 5 bases from J, with 9 bases between. CDR1 and CDR2 (germline): MNHEY, SVGEGT. The CDR3 region is CASSYQQINEKLFF. CDR3 bases: TGTGCCAGCAGTTACCAACAGATAAATGAAAAACTGTTTTTT.

The chain links TRBV28 to TRBJ1-4; the match to TRBD1 covers 7 bases. The CDR3 has 15 amino acids. Germline V gives CDR1 MDHEN, CDR2 SYDVKM. Trimming removed 1 base from V and 5 bases from J; junction bases left unmatched: 4. The CDR3 loop reads CASSLYRGSNEKLFF. The CDR3 DNA follows: TGTGCCAGCAGTTTATACAGGGGTTCGAATGAAAAACTGTTTTTT.

V is TRBV10-3 and J is TRBJ1-6, with 9 positions matching TRBD1. CDR3 length: 15 residues. With V trimmed by 2 bases and J by 7 bases, 3 bases remained unmatched. Germline-derived CDR1 and CDR2 are ENHRY and SYGVKD. CDR3 in DNA: TGTGCCATCAGTGAGGACAGGGGGGAAAATTCACCCCTCCACTTT. Its protein is CAISEDRGENSPLHF.

The chain recombines TRBV18 with TRBJ2-5; the D gene is possibly TRBD1 (5 bases). V lost 3 bases and J 3 bases, leaving 11 bases between the germline ends. The CDR3 is made up of 14 amino acids. The germline V gene has CDR1 KGHSH and CDR2 LQKENI. CDR3 region: CASSPPGREETQYF. For the CDR3, the DNA is TGTGCCAGCTCACCCCCCGGCAGGGAAGAGACCCAGTACTTC.

This clone has only one observation. V usage is TRBV24-1 and J usage is TRBJ1-2, with a possible D match to TRBD1 (5 bases). The CDR3 is made up of 13 amino acids. Germline CDR1 KGHDR, CDR2 SFDVKD. V gave up 4 bases and J gave up 7 bases, with 12 bases separating them. The CDR3 coding sequence is TGTGCCACCAGTGACTCAGGGAGGGGTGGCTACACCTTC. It encodes CATSDSGRGGYTF.

The chain joins TRBV7-2 to TRBJ1-2, with TRBD1 matching over 7 bases. The CDR3 runs 16 residues. V shed 5 bases and J 0 bases; nucleotides not matched to a gene: 9. Per germline, CDR1 SGHTA and CDR2 FQGNSA. The CDR3: CASSLHRDRANYGYTF. CDR3 nucleotides: TGTGCCAGCAGCCTCCACCGGGACAGAGCTAACTATGGCTACACCTTC.